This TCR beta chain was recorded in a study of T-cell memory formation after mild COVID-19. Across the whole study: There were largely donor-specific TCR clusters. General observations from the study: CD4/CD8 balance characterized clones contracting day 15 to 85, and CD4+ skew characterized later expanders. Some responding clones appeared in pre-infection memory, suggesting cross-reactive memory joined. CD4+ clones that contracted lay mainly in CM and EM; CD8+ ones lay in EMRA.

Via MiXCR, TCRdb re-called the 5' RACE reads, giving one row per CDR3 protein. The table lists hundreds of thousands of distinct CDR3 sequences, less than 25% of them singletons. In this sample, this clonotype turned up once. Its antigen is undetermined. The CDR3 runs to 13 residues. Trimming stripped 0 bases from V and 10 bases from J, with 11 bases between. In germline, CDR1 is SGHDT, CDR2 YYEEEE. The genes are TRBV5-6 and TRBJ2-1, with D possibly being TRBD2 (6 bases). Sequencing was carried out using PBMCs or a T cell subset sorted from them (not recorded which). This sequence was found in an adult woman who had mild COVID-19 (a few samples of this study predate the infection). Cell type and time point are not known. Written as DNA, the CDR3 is TGTGCCAGCAGCTTGGTCCGGAGGGGAGAGCAGTTCTTC. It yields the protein CASSLVRRGEQFF.